The rows below give T cell receptor beta chains drawn from one sample of a study of blood T cell repertoires in COVID-19. TCRdb keeps only in-frame clones here, not all; method: immunoSEQ multiplex PCR. The sample shows around 330,000 clones, about 91% of them seen only once. Sequencing input: peripheral blood. These receptors were obtained from a woman under 40 with COVID-19, enrolled during active disease. Both conserved end residues are part of each CDR3. D genes are given only for firm matches. Some rows have no size entry. The others give once, few or many, or a class for an expanded clone.

TRBV29-1	TRBD1	NA	TRBJ1-2	TGCAGCGTTGCTCCCGGGACAGGGCTTCAGAGCTACACCTTC	CSVAPGTGLQSYTF
TRBV2	NA	NA	TRBJ2-1	TGTGCCAGCAGGGGCACCATCTCCTACAATGAGCAGTTCTTC	CASRGTISYNEQFF
TRBV10-3	TRBD2	NA	TRBJ2-1	TGTGCCATCAGTAGCGGGGCCGACAATGAGCAGTTCTTC	CAISSGADNEQFF
TRBV9	TRBD2	NA	TRBJ2-3	TGTGCCAGCAGCGTAGGTGGACTAGACACAGATACGCAGTATTTT	CASSVGGLDTDTQYF
TRBV9	TRBD1	NA	TRBJ2-1	TGTGCCAGCAGCGTAGGACAGGGGTCCTACAATGAGCAGTTCTTC	CASSVGQGSYNEQFF
TRBV3-1/TRBV3-2	NA	NA	TRBJ1-1	TGTGCCAGCAGCCAAGGACTCGGGGTACTTAACACTGAAGCTTTCTTT	CASSQGLGVLNTEAFF
TRBV12-3/TRBV12-4	TRBD1	once	TRBJ1-2	TGTGCCAGCAGCCGGGACAGGGAACGCGGCTACACCTTC	CASSRDRERGYTF
TRBV11-2	NA	NA	TRBJ1-3	TGTGCCAGCAGCTCACAGGGCTCTGGAAACACCATATATTTT	CASSSQGSGNTIYF
TRBV3-1/TRBV3-2	NA	NA	TRBJ2-1	TGTGCCAGCAGCCAAGACCTATCGTGGAGCTACAATGAGCAGTTCTTC	CASSQDLSWSYNEQFF
TRBV7-2	TRBD2	NA	TRBJ2-1	TGTGCCAGCAGCTTAGGCGGGGGAGGCTACAATGAGCAGTTCTTC	CASSLGGGGYNEQFF
TRBV2	TRBD1	few	TRBJ1-2	TGTGCCAGCAGCCCGGGACAGAACTATGGCTACACCTTC	CASSPGQNYGYTF
TRBV20-1	NA	NA	TRBJ1-5	TGCAGTGCCCAGGGAAATCAGCCCCAGCATTTT	CSAQGNQPQHF
TRBV18	NA	NA	TRBJ1-3	TGTGCCAGCTCACCAGAGGGAAACACCATATATTTT	CASSPEGNTIYF
TRBV11-2	NA	NA	TRBJ1-2	TGTGCCAGCAGCGGAGAACCTTGGACGGGGTCATCTAACTATGGCTACACCTTC	CASSGEPWTGSSNYGYTF
TRBV5-4	TRBD1	few	TRBJ1-2	TGTGCCAGCAGCTGGGTTGCGGGACAGACAAACTATGGCTACACCTTC	CASSWVAGQTNYGYTF
TRBV19	TRBD1	NA	TRBJ1-2	TGTGCCAGTAGTGACAGGGTTGCTGGCTACACCTTC	CASSDRVAGYTF
TRBV24-1	NA	NA	TRBJ1-2	TGTGCCACCCGTGAGGGGGGAAGTAATAACTATGGCTACACCTTC	CATREGGSNNYGYTF